This TCR beta chain comes out of a study of T-cell reconstitution after alpha-beta-depleted transplantation in children. Study-wide results and caveats: Expanded graft clones numbering several hundred reportedly gave rise to alpha-beta T cells about two months after transplant.

In this sample, this clonotype turned up many times. Its target is not known. Preparing the TCRbeta library involved the use of unique molecular identifiers. TCRdb processed the PCR reads anew with MiXCR; each CDR3 protein has one entry. The repertoire includes around 670,000 distinct CDR3 sequences, less than 15% of them detected once, and around 0.8% sits in the top ten. The CDR3 loop spans 13 amino acids. V trimming: 5 bases; J trimming: 3 bases; junction bases outside the gene matches: 3. Germline V gene lookup returns CDR1 ENHRY and CDR2 SYGVKD. The sequencing here drew on PBMCs, taken before TCRalphabeta/CD19-depleted stem cell transplant. The sequence derives from a girl aged 2 to 10 with congenital amegakaryocytic thrombocytopenia, due to receive a stem cell transplant. The gene calls are TRBV10-3 and TRBJ2-5; 7 positions match TRBD1. This CDR3 is CAISLTGEETQYF. In DNA, the CDR3 is TGTGCCATCAGTCTTACAGGGGAAGAGACCCAGTACTTC.